This T cell receptor beta chain was documented in a study of cytomegalovirus exposure and HLA in healthy donors. Study observations and caveats: Highest at DRB1 and lowest at HLA-C, TCR association rates differed among HLA loci in a later analysis.

The germline CDR1 and CDR2 sequences are MNHEY and SVGAGI. CDR3 length: 15 residues. Trimming took 0 bases from V and 2 from J, leaving 11 bases between them. About this clone itself: Its matching antigen is unknown.

PCR used 60 Vbeta primers and 13 Jbeta primers. Profiling relied on immunoSEQ multiplex PCR, and the TCRdb table lists in-frame clones only, not all of them. The table lists 60,000 to 85,000 clones, around 70% of them singletons. This sequence was found in a human donor in good health. V gene TRBV6-5 combines with J gene TRBJ2-7; tentative D call: TRBD1 (5 bases). What was sequenced was PBMCs. DNA for the CDR3: TGTGCCAGCAGTTACTCTGTGACAGAAGCCTACGAGCAGTACTTC. Its translation: CASSYSVTEAYEQYF.